The next 18 T cell receptor beta chains were all read from a single sample in a study of identical twins (dated by TCRdb to the mid-2010s). The library was produced with 5' RACE. Sequencing relied on an Illumina HiSeq 2000. The public sequencing data were trimmed at Q25 with fastp and processed into clonotypes with MiXCR by TCRdb, which kept only in-frame beta chains. Every CDR3 protein is listed once, alongside the most common genes and DNA of its rows. The sample table shows 450,000 or so distinct CDR3 sequences, and about 14% are seen once. Approximately 0.52% of the sample rests with the top ten. This sample also belongs to another study, concerning yellow fever vaccine responses in identical twins.

Sequencing was performed on CD4+ T cells sorted from blood. These receptors came from a woman aged 18-29 years in good health.

A few counts support this clonotype. This chain connects TRBV12-3 or TRBV12-4 to TRBJ2-7; 8 nucleotides align to TRBD1. Germline trimming cut 8 bases from V and 5 bases from J; bases unmatched to any gene: 11. The CDR3 runs to 14 residues. The CDR3 spells CASSPDRVSNEQYF. Here the CDR3 DNA reads TGTGCCAGCTCCCCGGACAGGGTGTCAAACGAGCAGTACTTC.

In this sample, this clonotype turned up a few times. The V and J genes are TRBV20-1 and TRBJ1-1, with a possible D match to TRBD1 (5 bases). Per the germline V gene, CDR1 is DFQATT and CDR2 is SNEGSKA (reference sequence). The CDR3 has 14 amino acids. Deletions cut 3 bases from V and 4 bases from J, with 15 bases between. In nucleotides, the CDR3 is TGCAGTGCTAGGGGAGGGGATAGGGCCACTGAAGCTTTCTTT. Amino acid sequence: CSARGGDRATEAFF.

This clonotype was observed a handful of times. The rearrangement uses TRBV24-1 and TRBJ2-3; D remains unclear. V lost 3 bases and J 6 bases, leaving 9 bases between the germline ends. The CDR3 is 13 amino acids. Germline V gene lookup returns CDR1 KGHDR and CDR2 SFDVKD. The CDR3 DNA is TGTGCCACCAGTGATAACAACCGGGATACGCAGTATTTT. Translating gives CATSDNNRDTQYF.

This clonotype was observed a handful of times. The gene calls are TRBV30 and TRBJ2-6; D unresolved. V was shortened by 5 bases and J by 0 bases, with 14 bases between the two germline ends. This CDR3 spans 16 amino acids. Per germline, CDR1 GTSNPN and CDR2 SVGIG (reference sequence). The CDR3 region is CAWSRAHLSGANVLTF. In DNA form, the CDR3 reads TGTGCCTGGTCTAGGGCGCATCTCTCTGGGGCCAACGTCCTGACTTTC.

CDR3 sequence: CSANRGATIHEQYF. In DNA form, the CDR3 reads TGCAGTGCTAACCGGGGGGCAACAATCCACGAGCAGTACTTC. The chain is built from TRBV20-1 and TRBJ2-7, with D tentatively TRBD2 (7 bases). Deletions cut 4 bases from V and 5 bases from J, with 18 bases between. CDR3 size: 14 residues. Per the germline V gene, CDR1 is DFQATT and CDR2 is SNEGSKA (reference sequence).

The chain links TRBV20-1 to TRBJ2-5, with no clear D. The V gene lost 0 bases and the J gene lost 1 base, with 9 bases spanning the gap. The CDR3 is 14 residues long. CDR1 and CDR2 (germline): DFQATT, SNEGSKA (reference sequence). The CDR3 protein is CSARDLTAQETQYF. The CDR3 coding sequence is TGCAGTGCTAGAGATCTCACGGCCCAAGAGACCCAGTACTTC.

In its sample, this clonotype was seen many times. The chain has TRBV6-1 and TRBJ2-3; 9 bases agree with TRBD1. The CDR3 is 12 amino acids. J lost 14 bases, V lost 6 bases, and 9 bases had no gene match. Germline V lookup: CDR1 MNHNS, CDR2 SASEGT. CDR3 DNA: TGTGCCAGCAGCCACCCGGGACAGGGAGCGTATTTT. Amino acid sequence: CASSHPGQGAYF.

The rearrangement links TRBV4-2 to TRBJ2-1; no definite D call. V gave up 4 bases and J gave up 5 bases, with 12 bases separating them. CDR3 length: 14 amino acids. CDR1 and CDR2 (germline): LGHNA, YNFKEQ. Written as DNA, the CDR3 is TGTGCCAGCAGCCGCCGACAACCCGACAATGAGCAGTTCTTC. As protein: CASSRRQPDNEQFF.

This clonotype appeared a few times. The rearrangement uses TRBV3-1 and TRBJ1-2; D is undetermined. Germline CDR1 reads LGHDT; CDR2 reads YNNKEL (reference sequence). The CDR3 runs to 13 residues. V was shortened by 0 bases and J by 5 bases, with 7 bases between the two germline ends. CDR3 sequence: CASSQDPRYGYTF. In DNA form, the CDR3 reads TGTGCCAGCAGCCAAGATCCCAGGTATGGCTACACCTTC.

This clonotype was detected a few times. The V gene is TRBV4-3, the J gene TRBJ1-2; no clear D gene. Germline values: CDR1 LGHNA, CDR2 YSLEER. The CDR3 covers 13 residues. Trimming left V 0 bases short and J 8 bases short, with 10 bases between. The CDR3 DNA follows: TGCGCCAGCAGCCAAGATCCGCGCCGCGGCTACACCTTC. Residues: CASSQDPRRGYTF.

The J gene is TRBJ2-7, the V gene TRBV12-3 or TRBV12-4; D may correspond to TRBD1 or TRBD2 (6 bases each). The CDR3 has 13 residues. V shed 8 bases and J shed 2 bases, with 13 bases lying between them. CDR3 sequence (DNA): TGTGCCAGCGGACGGGGGCCTACCTACGAGCAGTACTTC. Translating gives CASGRGPTYEQYF.

This chain joins TRBV6-1 and TRBJ2-5; tentatively, D is TRBD1 (6 bases). V lost 7 bases and J lost 5, with 20 bases in between. The germline CDR1 and CDR2 sequences are MNHNS and SASEGT. The CDR3 consists of 15 residues. CDR3 sequence reads: CASTPTAPQGETQYF. The CDR3 DNA follows: TGTGCCAGCACCCCGACGGCCCCTCAGGGGGAGACCCAGTACTTC.

This clonotype has more than one count but fewer than ten. CDR3 sequence (DNA): TGTGCCAGCAGCCGCTATGCCGGGGTCCGGTTCTTC. Translating it yields CASSRYAGVRFF. The chain is built from TRBV7-3 and TRBJ2-1; D is possibly TRBD2 (5 bases). Germline V lookup: CDR1 SGHTA, CDR2 FQGTGA. There are 12 residues in the CDR3. V was pared by 5 bases and J by 15 bases, with 17 bases between.

This clonotype was counted between two and nine times. The genes are TRBV7-6 and TRBJ1-4; TRBD1 might be the D (5 bases). CDR1 is SGHVS, CDR2 FNYEAQ, per germline. Trimming removed 4 bases at V and 0 bases at J, with 21 bases between. CDR3 size: 19 residues. CDR3 bases: TGTGCCAGCAGCTCACTGAGGCAGGGCGGACTTGCAACTAATGAAAAACTGTTTTTT. This gives the protein CASSSLRQGGLATNEKLFF. Full variable domain (missing parts from reference TRBV7-6 and TRBJ1-4): GAGVSQSPRYKVTKRGQDVALRCDPISGHVSLYWYRQALGQGPEFLTYFNYEAQQDKSGLPNDRFSAERPEGSISTLTIQRTEQRDSAMYRCASSSLRQGGLATNEKLFFGSGTQLSVL.

The chain uses TRBV5-6 and TRBJ2-1; 8 nucleotides line up with TRBD2. Germline V lookup: CDR1 SGHDT, CDR2 YYEEEE. The CDR3 spans 15 residues. Trimming at V came to 8 bases and at J to 6 bases, leaving 13 bases not matched to a gene. The CDR3 reads CARGSGGLVPNEQFF. The CDR3 coding sequence is TGTGCCAGGGGCTCCGGGGGACTAGTCCCCAATGAGCAGTTCTTC.

This clonotype was observed many times. In DNA form, the CDR3 reads TGTGCCAGCAGCCTAAAATCAAACTACGAGCAGTACTTC. It codes for CASSLKSNYEQYF. The rearrangement uses TRBV7-2 and TRBJ2-7; D remains unclear. Germline assignment: CDR1 SGHTA and CDR2 FQGNSA. The V and J ends lost 5 bases and 3 bases respectively, with 11 bases between them. The CDR3 loop spans 13 amino acids.

V gene TRBV3-1 combines with J gene TRBJ2-5; no definite D call. Germline loops: CDR1 LGHDT, CDR2 YNNKEL (reference sequence). The CDR3 runs 14 residues. V lost 4 bases and J lost 5, with 14 bases in between. CDR3 loop: CASSPRSSQETQYF. The CDR3 DNA is TGTGCCAGCAGCCCCAGATCTAGTCAGGAGACCCAGTACTTC.

J is TRBJ2-2 and V is TRBV6-2 or TRBV6-3; tentatively, D is TRBD1 (6 bases). Trimming cost V 7 bases and J 1 base, with 16 bases left between them. The CDR3 consists of 16 residues. The V gene's germline CDR1 is MNHEY and CDR2 SVGEGT. CDR3 nucleotides: TGTGCCAGCATCCCCGCAGGCAGGGGGAACACCGGGGAGCTGTTTTTT. Amino acids: CASIPAGRGNTGELFF.